This is a list of T cell receptor beta chains from one sample in a study of OX40 agonist ivuxolimab in advanced cancers. The table came from immunoSEQ multiplex PCR; TCRdb's copy has only in-frame clones and leaves some out. This sample has approximately 10,000 clones, with around nine tenths found just once. Specimen: CD4+ or CD8+ T cells sorted from blood, collected in a trial of the OX40 agonist ivuxolimab. These receptors all stem from an adult with an advanced solid tumor such as melanoma, head and neck, liver or kidney cancer. Each CDR3 is given with its conserved first and last residue. A D gene is named only where the DNA matches it firmly. Size is omitted from some rows. Given values are once, few, many or a class for expanded clones.

size	J	V	D	DNA	CDR3
NA	TRBJ2-5	TRBV27	NA	TGTGCCAGCAGTTTGTGGGGTCAGGACCAAGAGACCCAGTACTTC	CASSLWGQDQETQYF
NA	TRBJ2-3	TRBV27	NA	TGTGCCAGCAGTTCTTTGATCACCACAGATACGCAGTATTTT	CASSSLITTDTQYF
NA	TRBJ2-5	TRBV25-1	NA	TGTGCCAGCAGTGAATATTCGGGAGCGATCCGAGAGACCCAGTACTTC	CASSEYSGAIRETQYF
NA	TRBJ2-7	TRBV7-9	TRBD2	TGTGCCAGCAGCTTCCCGACTAGCGGGAGGGAGTACTACGAGCAGTACTTC	CASSFPTSGREYYEQYF
NA	TRBJ2-7	TRBV19	TRBD1	TGTGCCAGTAGTCCTGCAGGGGGCGCGACCTACGAGCAGTACTTC	CASSPAGGATYEQYF
NA	TRBJ1-1	TRBV15	NA	TGTGCCACCAGCAGAGATCAGGTGTCTGAAGCTTTCTTT	CATSRDQVSEAFF
NA	TRBJ2-7	TRBV6-1	NA	TGTGCCAGCGAAGACTCTTTCTCCTACGAGCAGTACTTC	CASEDSFSYEQYF
NA	TRBJ2-2	TRBV6-4	NA	TGTGCCAGCAGTGAAAACGTTGTAAACACCGGGGAGCTGTTTTTT	CASSENVVNTGELFF
few	TRBJ2-1	TRBV6-6	NA	TGTGCCAGCAGTTACGGACTCGGGGGAACCAATGAGCAGTTCTTC	CASSYGLGGTNEQFF
NA	TRBJ2-1	TRBV27	NA	TGTGCCAGCAGTCCCCAGAAAGTTCAGTTCTTC	CASSPQKVQFF
NA	TRBJ1-1	TRBV19	NA	TGTGCCAGCCCTAACTGGGACGGTGAAGCTTTCTTT	CASPNWDGEAFF